These T cell receptor beta chains were read from a single sample in a study of blood T cell repertoires in COVID-19. Sequencing was performed with immunoSEQ multiplex PCR; in TCRdb, only in-frame clones are kept and a portion is missing. This sample yields around 330,000 clones, of which about 87% are seen a single time; approximately 9% belongs to the top ten. The source material was PBMCs or T cells enriched from blood (not recorded which). The receptors here all came from a woman between 18 and 29 years old who had recovered from COVID-19. Both conserved end residues are part of each CDR3. Fields, in order: CDR3 protein, CDR3 DNA, V gene, J gene, clone size, D gene. A D gene is named only where the DNA matches it firmly. Not all rows give a size; the values are once, few, many and, for expanded clones, a class.

CASSPETGPNYGYTF	TGTGCCAGCTCACCGGAGACAGGGCCAAACTATGGCTACACCTTC	TRBV18	TRBJ1-2	.	TRBD1
CASSNQGRTEAFF	TGTGCCAGCAGCAATCAGGGTAGGACTGAAGCTTTCTTT	TRBV6-2/TRBV6-3	TRBJ1-1	once	.
CASSISVDTEAFF	TGCGCCAGCTCCATCTCGGTGGACACTGAAGCTTTCTTT	TRBV5-1	TRBJ1-1	.	.
CASSLAEGYEQYF	TGTGCCAGCTCCCTGGCAGAGGGCTACGAGCAGTACTTC	TRBV18	TRBJ2-7	.	.
CASSQARSGAYEQYF	TGCGCCAGCAGCCAAGCCCGCTCGGGGGCCTACGAGCAGTACTTC	TRBV4-3	TRBJ2-7	once	.
CASSRQGGGWVGGYTF	TGCGCCAGCAGCCGACAAGGAGGAGGGTGGGTTGGCGGCTACACCTTC	TRBV4-3	TRBJ1-2	.	.
CASSPRRGHEQYF	TGTGCCAGCAGCCCCCGTAGGGGTCACGAGCAGTACTTC	TRBV21-1	TRBJ2-7	.	.
CASSRGQGASGELFF	TGCGCCAGCAGCCGTGGACAGGGGGCATCGGGGGAGCTGTTTTTT	TRBV4-1	TRBJ2-2	.	TRBD1
CASSLFSGADTEAFF	TGTGCCAGCAGCTTATTTAGTGGGGCCGACACTGAAGCTTTCTTT	TRBV11-3	TRBJ1-1	.	.
CASSLGDKYNEQFF	TGTGCCAGCAGCTTAGGGGACAAATACAATGAGCAGTTCTTC	TRBV7-3	TRBJ2-1	.	.
CASTGRGNEKLFF	TGTGCCAGCACAGGGAGGGGAAACGAAAAACTGTTTTTT	TRBV2	TRBJ1-4	few	.
CATSSNYPYEQYF	TGTGCCACCAGTAGCAATTACCCCTACGAGCAGTACTTC	TRBV12-3/TRBV12-4	TRBJ2-7	.	.
CASSFPSGSNEQFF	TGTGCCAGCAGTTTCCCTAGCGGGAGCAATGAGCAGTTCTTC	TRBV28	TRBJ2-1	.	TRBD2
CSARLPDTQYF	TGCAGTGCTAGACTTCCAGATACGCAGTATTTT	TRBV20-1	TRBJ2-3	.	.
CASSQEGARVGFYTF	TGCGCCAGCAGCCAAGAAGGGGCTCGTGTGGGGTTCTACACCTTC	TRBV4-3	TRBJ1-2	.	.
CASSGAGGPFGKLFF	TGTGCCAGTAGTGGAGCAGGGGGACCTTTTGGAAAACTGTTTTTT	TRBV19	TRBJ1-4	.	TRBD1
CASSLDPGGSGNTIYF	TGTGCCAGCAGCTTAGATCCAGGGGGATCTGGAAACACCATATATTTT	TRBV7-9	TRBJ1-3	.	TRBD1
CASSNGGSEPDRGAGNTIYF	TGTGCCAGTAGTAATGGGGGATCCGAACCGGACAGGGGGGCAGGAAACACCATATATTTT	TRBV19	TRBJ1-3	.	TRBD1
CASSHGQGGTEAFF	TGTGCCAGCAGCCATGGACAGGGGGGCACTGAAGCTTTCTTT	TRBV3-1/TRBV3-2	TRBJ1-1	.	TRBD1
CALSQGGGYTF	TGTGCCTTGTCCCAGGGAGGGGGCTACACCTTC	TRBV30	TRBJ1-2	.	.
CASSETSGSRGNIQYF	TGCGCCAGCAGCGAGACTAGCGGGAGTCGGGGAAACATTCAGTACTTC	TRBV5-1	TRBJ2-4	.	TRBD2
CASSVGTGGTEAFF	TGTGCCAGCAGCGTGGGGACAGGGGGCACTGAAGCTTTCTTT	TRBV11-2	TRBJ1-1	.	TRBD1
CASRRPGQGHEQFF	TGTGCCAGCAGGCGACCGGGACAGGGTCATGAGCAGTTCTTC	TRBV6-5	TRBJ2-1	.	TRBD1
CATSPRVTGYGYTF	TGTGCCACCAGCCCCCGGGTGACCGGCTATGGCTACACCTTC	TRBV15	TRBJ1-2	.	.
CASTLLAGLDTGELFF	TGTGCCAGCACCCTACTAGCGGGGCTGGACACCGGGGAGCTGTTTTTT	TRBV5-5	TRBJ2-2	.	TRBD2
CASSFPQFDSNQPQHF	TGTGCCAGCAGTTTCCCCCAGTTCGATAGCAATCAGCCCCAGCATTTT	TRBV28	TRBJ1-5	.	.
CASSPDTSYGYTF	TGTGCCAGTAGTCCGGACACCTCCTATGGCTACACCTTC	TRBV19	TRBJ1-2	.	.
CASSSGQTYEQYF	TGTGCCAGCAGCTCCGGACAGACCTACGAGCAGTACTTC	TRBV9	TRBJ2-7	.	.
CASSLDSNSPLHF	TGTGCCAGCAGCTTGGACAGTAATTCACCCCTCCACTTT	TRBV5-8	TRBJ1-6	.	.
CASSYDRDQETQYF	TGTGCCAGCAGCTACGACAGGGACCAAGAGACCCAGTACTTC	TRBV5-4	TRBJ2-5	.	TRBD1
CATSRSRVSTDTQYF	TGTGCCACCAGCAGATCTCGGGTGAGCACAGATACGCAGTATTTT	TRBV15	TRBJ2-3	.	.
CASSGEGQGVYEQYF	TGTGCCAGTAGTGGGGAGGGACAGGGGGTCTACGAGCAGTACTTC	TRBV19	TRBJ2-7	.	TRBD1
CASSVTANTEAFF	TGTGCCAGCAGTGTAACAGCGAACACTGAAGCTTTCTTT	TRBV9	TRBJ1-1	.	.
CASSFGQGSTGELFF	TGTGCCAGCAGCTTCGGACAGGGGTCCACCGGGGAGCTGTTTTTT	TRBV27	TRBJ2-2	.	TRBD1
CASSRGGSYGYTF	TGTGCCAGCAGTCGCGGGGGCTCCTATGGCTACACCTTC	TRBV6-5	TRBJ1-2	.	.
CASSPGRGSGPLTYEQYF	TGTGCCAGCAGCCCCGGGCGGGGTAGCGGGCCCCTAACCTACGAGCAGTACTTC	TRBV7-2	TRBJ2-7	.	TRBD2
CASSLDHRVSAFF	TGTGCCAGCAGCTTAGACCACAGGGTTTCAGCTTTCTTT	TRBV7-2	TRBJ1-1	.	.
CASSQVDGGLGEQYF	TGTGCCAGCAGCCAAGTTGACGGAGGCCTCGGGGAGCAGTACTTC	TRBV14	TRBJ2-7	.	.
CASSKYQGRGDEQYF	TGCGCCAGCAGCAAGTACCAGGGCCGCGGCGACGAGCAGTACTTC	TRBV5-1	TRBJ2-7	.	.